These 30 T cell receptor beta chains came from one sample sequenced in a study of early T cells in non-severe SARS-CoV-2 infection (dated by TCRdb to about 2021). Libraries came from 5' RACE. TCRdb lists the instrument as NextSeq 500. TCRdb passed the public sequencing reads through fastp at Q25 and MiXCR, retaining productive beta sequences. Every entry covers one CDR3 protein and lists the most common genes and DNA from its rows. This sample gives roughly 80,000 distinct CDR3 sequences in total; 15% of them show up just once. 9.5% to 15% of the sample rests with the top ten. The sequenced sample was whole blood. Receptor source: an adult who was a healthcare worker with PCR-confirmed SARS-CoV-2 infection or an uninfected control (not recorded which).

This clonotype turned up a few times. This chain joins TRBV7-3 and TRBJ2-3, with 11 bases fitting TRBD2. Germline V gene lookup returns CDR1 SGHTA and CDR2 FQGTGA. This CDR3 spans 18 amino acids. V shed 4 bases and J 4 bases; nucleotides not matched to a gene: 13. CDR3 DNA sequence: TGTGCCAGCAGCTCTAAGTCCCGACTAGCGGGACAAGCAGATACGCAGTATTTT. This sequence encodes CASSSKSRLAGQADTQYF. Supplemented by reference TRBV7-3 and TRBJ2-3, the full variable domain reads GAGVSQTPSNKVTEKGKYVELRCDPISGHTALYWYRQSLGQGPEFLIYFQGTGAADDSGLPNDRFFAVRPEGSVSTLKIQRTERGDSAVYLCASSSKSRLAGQADTQYFGPGTRLTVL.

The CDR3 DNA reads as TGTGCCAGCTCAGAGATGGGTACGCAGTATTTT. Translating gives CASSEMGTQYF. The V gene is TRBV18, the J gene TRBJ2-3; D gene uncertain. CDR1 is KGHSH, CDR2 LQKENI, per germline. This CDR3 is built from 11 residues. The V end lost 5 bases, the J end lost 8 bases, and 8 bases lay between the germline ends.

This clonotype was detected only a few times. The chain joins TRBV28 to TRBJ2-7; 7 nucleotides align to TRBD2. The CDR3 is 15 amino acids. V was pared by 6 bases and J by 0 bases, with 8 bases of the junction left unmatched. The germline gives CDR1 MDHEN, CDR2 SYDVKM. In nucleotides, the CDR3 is TGTGCCAGCAGCCCTTTGGGGGGGGGCTCCTACGAGCAGTACTTC. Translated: CASSPLGGGSYEQYF.

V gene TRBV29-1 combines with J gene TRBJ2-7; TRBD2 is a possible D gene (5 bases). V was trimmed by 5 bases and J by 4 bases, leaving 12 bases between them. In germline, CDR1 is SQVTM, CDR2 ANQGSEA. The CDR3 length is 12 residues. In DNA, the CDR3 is TGCAGCGTTCCCGTCGGGGTTTACGAGCAGTACTTC. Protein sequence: CSVPVGVYEQYF.

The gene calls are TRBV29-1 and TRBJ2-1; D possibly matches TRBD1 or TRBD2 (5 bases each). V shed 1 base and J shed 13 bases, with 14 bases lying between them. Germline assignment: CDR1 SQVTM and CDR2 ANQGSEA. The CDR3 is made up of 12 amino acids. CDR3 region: CSVEAGTPIQFF. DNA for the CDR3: TGCAGCGTTGAAGCCGGGACCCCTATCCAGTTCTTC.

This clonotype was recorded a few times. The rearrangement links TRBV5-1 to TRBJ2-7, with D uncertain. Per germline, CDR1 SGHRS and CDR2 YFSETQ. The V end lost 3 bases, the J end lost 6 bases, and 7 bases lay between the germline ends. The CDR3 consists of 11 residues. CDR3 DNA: TGCGCCAGCAGCTCTGGGTTCGAGCAGTACTTC. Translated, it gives CASSSGFEQYF.

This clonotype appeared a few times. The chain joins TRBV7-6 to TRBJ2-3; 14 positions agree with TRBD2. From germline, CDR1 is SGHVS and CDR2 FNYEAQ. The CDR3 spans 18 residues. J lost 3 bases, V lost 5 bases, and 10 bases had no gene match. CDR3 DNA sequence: TGTGCCAGCAGCAGGGGACTAGCGGGAGCAAGTATGACAGATACGCAGTATTTT. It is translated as CASSRGLAGASMTDTQYF.

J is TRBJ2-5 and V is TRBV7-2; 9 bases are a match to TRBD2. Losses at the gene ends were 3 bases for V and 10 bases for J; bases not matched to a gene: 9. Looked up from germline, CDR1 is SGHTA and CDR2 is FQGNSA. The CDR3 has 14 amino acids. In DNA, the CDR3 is TGTGCCAGCAGCTTTAGCGGGAGTCCGGATGGCCAGTACTTC. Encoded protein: CASSFSGSPDGQYF.

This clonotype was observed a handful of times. The CDR3 loop is CASSELDTGGYGYTF. The CDR3 DNA reads TGTGCCAGCAGTGAATTAGATACAGGAGGCTATGGCTACACCTTC. V usage is TRBV6-1 and J usage is TRBJ1-2, with D possibly TRBD1 on 5 matching bases. From germline, CDR1 is MNHNS and CDR2 SASEGT. The CDR3 runs 15 residues. Deletions cut 2 bases from V and 4 bases from J, with 14 bases between.

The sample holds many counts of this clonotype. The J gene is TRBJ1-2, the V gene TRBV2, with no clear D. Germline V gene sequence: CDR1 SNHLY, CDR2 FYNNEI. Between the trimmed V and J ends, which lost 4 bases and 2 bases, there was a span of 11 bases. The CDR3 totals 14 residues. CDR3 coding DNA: TGTGCCAGCAGTGTAAACGGCCGAAACTATGGCTACACCTTC. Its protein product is CASSVNGRNYGYTF.

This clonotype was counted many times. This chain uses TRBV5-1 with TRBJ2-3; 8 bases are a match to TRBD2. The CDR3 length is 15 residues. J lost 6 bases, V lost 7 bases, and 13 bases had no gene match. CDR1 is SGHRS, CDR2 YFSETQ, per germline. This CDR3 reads CASQPGLVTPDTQYF. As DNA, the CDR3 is TGCGCCAGCCAGCCGGGACTAGTGACCCCCGATACGCAGTATTTT. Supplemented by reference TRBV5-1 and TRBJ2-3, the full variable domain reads KAGVTQTPRYLIKTRGQQVTLSCSPISGHRSVSWYQQTPGQGLQFLFEYFSETQRNKGNFPGRFSGRQFSNSRSEMNVSTLELGDSALYLCASQPGLVTPDTQYFGPGTRLTVL.

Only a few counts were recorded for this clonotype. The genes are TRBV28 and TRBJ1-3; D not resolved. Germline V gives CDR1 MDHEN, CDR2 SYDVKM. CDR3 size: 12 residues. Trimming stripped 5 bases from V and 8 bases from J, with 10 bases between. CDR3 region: CASSPLVDTIYF. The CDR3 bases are TGTGCCAGCAGTCCCCTCGTCGACACCATATATTTT. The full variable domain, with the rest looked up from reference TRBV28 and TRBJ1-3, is DVKVTQSSRYLVKRTGEKVFLECVQDMDHENMFWYRQDPGLGLRLIYFSYDVKMKEKGDIPEGYSVSREKKERFSLILESASTNQTSMYLCASSPLVDTIYFGEGSWLTVV.

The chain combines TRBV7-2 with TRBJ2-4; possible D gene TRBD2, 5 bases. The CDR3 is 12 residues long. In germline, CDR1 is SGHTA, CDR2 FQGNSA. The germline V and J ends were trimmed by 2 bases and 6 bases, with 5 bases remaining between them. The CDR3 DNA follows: TGTGCCAGCAGCTTAAGCGGAAACATTCAGTACTTC. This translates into CASSLSGNIQYF.

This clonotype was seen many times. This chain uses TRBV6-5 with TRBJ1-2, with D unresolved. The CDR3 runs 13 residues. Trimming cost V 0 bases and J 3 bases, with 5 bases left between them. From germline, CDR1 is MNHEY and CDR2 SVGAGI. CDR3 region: CASSYSPDYGYTF. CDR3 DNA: TGTGCCAGCAGTTACTCGCCAGACTATGGCTACACCTTC.

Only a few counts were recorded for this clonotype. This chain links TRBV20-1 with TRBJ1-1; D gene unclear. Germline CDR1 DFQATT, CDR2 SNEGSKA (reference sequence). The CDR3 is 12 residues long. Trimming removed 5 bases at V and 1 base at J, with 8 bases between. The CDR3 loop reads CSASRQNTEAFF. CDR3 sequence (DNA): TGCAGTGCTTCAAGACAGAACACTGAAGCTTTCTTT.

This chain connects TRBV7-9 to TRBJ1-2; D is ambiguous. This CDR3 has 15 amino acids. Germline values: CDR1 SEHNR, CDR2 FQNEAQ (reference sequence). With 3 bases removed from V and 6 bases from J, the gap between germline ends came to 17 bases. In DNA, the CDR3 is TGTGCCAGCAGCTTCGCCCCCCGGGCACCGCATGGCTACACCTTC. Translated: CASSFAPRAPHGYTF. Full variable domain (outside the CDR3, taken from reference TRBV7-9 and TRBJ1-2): DTGVSQNPRHKITKRGQNVTFRCDPISEHNRLYWYRQTLGQGPEFLTYFQNEAQLEKSRLLSDRFSAERPKGSFSTLEIQRTEQGDSAMYLCASSFAPRAPHGYTFGSGTRLTVV.

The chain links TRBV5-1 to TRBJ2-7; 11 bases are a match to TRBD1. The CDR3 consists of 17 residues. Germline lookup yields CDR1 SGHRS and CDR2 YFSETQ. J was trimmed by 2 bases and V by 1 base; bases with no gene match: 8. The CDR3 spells CASSLTPDRGLTYEQYF. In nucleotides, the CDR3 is TGCGCCAGCAGCTTGACCCCGGACAGGGGGCTCACCTACGAGCAGTACTTC. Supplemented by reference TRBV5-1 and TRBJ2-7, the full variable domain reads KAGVTQTPRYLIKTRGQQVTLSCSPISGHRSVSWYQQTPGQGLQFLFEYFSETQRNKGNFPGRFSGRQFSNSRSEMNVSTLELGDSALYLCASSLTPDRGLTYEQYFGPGTRLTVT.

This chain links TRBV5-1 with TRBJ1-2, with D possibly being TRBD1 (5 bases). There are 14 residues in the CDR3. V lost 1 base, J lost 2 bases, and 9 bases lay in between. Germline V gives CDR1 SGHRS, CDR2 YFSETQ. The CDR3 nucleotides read TGCGCCAGCAGCTTGCGGGGGACCAACTATGGCTACACCTTC. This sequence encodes CASSLRGTNYGYTF.

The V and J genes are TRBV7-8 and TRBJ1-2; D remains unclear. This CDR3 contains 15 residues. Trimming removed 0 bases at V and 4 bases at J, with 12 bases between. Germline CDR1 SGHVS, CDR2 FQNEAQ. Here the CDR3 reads CASSLAAIPTYGYTF. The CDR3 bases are TGTGCCAGCAGCTTAGCAGCTATCCCGACCTATGGCTACACCTTC.

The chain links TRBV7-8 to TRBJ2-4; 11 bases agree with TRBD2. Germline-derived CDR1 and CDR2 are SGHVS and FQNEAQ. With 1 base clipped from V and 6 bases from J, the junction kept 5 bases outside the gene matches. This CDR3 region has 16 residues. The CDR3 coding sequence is TGTGCCAGCAGCTTAGGACTAGCGGGATTTTCAAACATTCAGTACTTC. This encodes CASSLGLAGFSNIQYF.

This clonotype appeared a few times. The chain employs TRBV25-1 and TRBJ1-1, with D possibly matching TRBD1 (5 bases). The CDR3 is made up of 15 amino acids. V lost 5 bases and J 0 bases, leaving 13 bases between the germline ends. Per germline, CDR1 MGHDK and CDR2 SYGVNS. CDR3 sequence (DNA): TGTGCCAGCAGTAAGCAGGGCCCAATGAACACTGAAGCTTTCTTT. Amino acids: CASSKQGPMNTEAFF.

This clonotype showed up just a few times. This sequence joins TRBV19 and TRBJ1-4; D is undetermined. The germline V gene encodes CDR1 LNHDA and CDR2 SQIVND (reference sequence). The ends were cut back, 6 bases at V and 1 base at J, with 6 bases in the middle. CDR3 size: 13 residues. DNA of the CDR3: TGTGCCAGTAGCGCGGGAACTAATGAAAAACTGTTTTTT. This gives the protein CASSAGTNEKLFF.

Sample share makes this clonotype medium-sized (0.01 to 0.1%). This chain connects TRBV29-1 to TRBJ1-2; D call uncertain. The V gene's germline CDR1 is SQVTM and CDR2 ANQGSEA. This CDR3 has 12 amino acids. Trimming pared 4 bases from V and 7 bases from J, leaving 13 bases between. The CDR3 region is CSVASLRGGYTF. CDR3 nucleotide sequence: TGCAGCGTTGCATCACTGCGAGGTGGCTACACCTTC.

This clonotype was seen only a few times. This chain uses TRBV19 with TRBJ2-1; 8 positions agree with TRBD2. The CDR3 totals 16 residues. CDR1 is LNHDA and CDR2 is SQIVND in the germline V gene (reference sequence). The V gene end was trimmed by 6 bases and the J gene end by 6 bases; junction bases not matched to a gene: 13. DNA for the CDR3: TGTGCCAGTAGCCGTCCACTAGCGGCAGACTGCAATGAGCAGTTCTTC. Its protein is CASSRPLAADCNEQFF.

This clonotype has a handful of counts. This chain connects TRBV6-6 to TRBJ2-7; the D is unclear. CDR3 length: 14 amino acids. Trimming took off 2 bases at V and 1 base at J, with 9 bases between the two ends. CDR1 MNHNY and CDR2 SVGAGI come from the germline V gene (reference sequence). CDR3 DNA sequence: TGTGCCAGCAGTTACGGGTACGGATCCTACGAGCAGTACTTC. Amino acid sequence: CASSYGYGSYEQYF.

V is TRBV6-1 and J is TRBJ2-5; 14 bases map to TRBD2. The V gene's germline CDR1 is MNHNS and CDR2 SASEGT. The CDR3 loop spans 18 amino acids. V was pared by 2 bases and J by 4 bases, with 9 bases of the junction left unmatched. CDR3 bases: TGTGCCAGCAGTGAATGGCCGACTGGGACTAGCGGGGGAGAGACCCAGTACTTC. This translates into CASSEWPTGTSGGETQYF.

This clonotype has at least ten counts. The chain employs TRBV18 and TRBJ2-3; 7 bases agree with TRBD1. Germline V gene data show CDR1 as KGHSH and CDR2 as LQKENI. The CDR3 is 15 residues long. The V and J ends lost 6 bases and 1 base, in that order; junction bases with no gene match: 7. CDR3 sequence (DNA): TGTGCCAGCTCGGAAGGCGGACAGGGCACAGATACGCAGTATTTT. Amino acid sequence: CASSEGGQGTDTQYF.

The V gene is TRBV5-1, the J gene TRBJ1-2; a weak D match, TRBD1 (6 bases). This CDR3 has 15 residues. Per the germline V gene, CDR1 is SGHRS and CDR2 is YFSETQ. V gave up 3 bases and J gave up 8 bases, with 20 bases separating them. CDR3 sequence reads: CASSSPSAGVGGYTF. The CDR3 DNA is TGCGCCAGCAGCTCCCCTTCGGCAGGGGTAGGAGGCTACACCTTC.

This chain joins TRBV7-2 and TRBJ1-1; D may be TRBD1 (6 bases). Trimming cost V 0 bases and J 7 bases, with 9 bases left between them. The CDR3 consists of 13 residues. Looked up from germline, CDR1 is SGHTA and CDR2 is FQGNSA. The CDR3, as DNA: TGTGCCAGCAGCTTAGCGGGGGCTAATGAAGCTTTCTTT. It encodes CASSLAGANEAFF.

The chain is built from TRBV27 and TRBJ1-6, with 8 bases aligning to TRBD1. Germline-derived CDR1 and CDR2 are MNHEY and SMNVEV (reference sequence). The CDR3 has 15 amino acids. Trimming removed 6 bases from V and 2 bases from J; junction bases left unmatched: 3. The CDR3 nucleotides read TGTGCCAGCAGCAGACAGGGGACCTATAATTCACCCCTCCACTTT. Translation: CASSRQGTYNSPLHF.